A selection of T cell receptor beta chains follows, all from one sample in a study of regulatory T cells in long-lasting Graves disease. TCRdb re-analysed the multiplex PCR reads in MiXCR, keeping a single row per CDR3 protein. The table lists under 450,000 distinct CDR3 sequences, about a sixth of them singletons. These records were also assigned to another study, of T cells in Graves' hyperthyroidism and ophthalmopathy.

The source was peripheral blood mononuclear cells (PBMCs), collected at new diagnosis, from a patient treated with antithyroid drugs. The receptors stem from a woman aged 18-35 years with Graves disease. Both conserved end residues are trimmed from each CDR3. The D gene is left open where the match is weak. Only some rows state a clone size, as once, few, many or a class for expanded clones.

clone_size	v_call	d_call	cdr3_aa
many	TRBV27	TRBD1	ASKLDRGTWPQH
many	TRBV12-3/TRBV12-4	TRBD2	ASVSGGHPDTQY
many	TRBV28	TRBD2	ASRSRGGETQY
few	TRBV10-3	NA	AIKGSIEQY
many	TRBV5-1	NA	ASSTGTELAKNIQY
NA	TRBV9	NA	ASSVGGGTNEKLF
few	TRBV20-1	NA	SAREDTGNTIY
many	TRBV9	TRBD2	ASSVGLAGRETQY
few	TRBV2	NA	ASSVSSREETQY
NA	TRBV20-1	NA	SARNERDTIY
many	TRBV28	NA	ASSGPGQANIQY
few	TRBV10-2	NA	ASLQSNEQF
many	TRBV12-3/TRBV12-4	TRBD2	ASSPLAGRETQY
many	TRBV20-1	NA	SANRRTEATDTQY
NA	TRBV19	NA	ASSKGDAWNQPQH
many	TRBV6-5	NA	ASSLRGKQETQY